This is a list of T cell receptor beta chains from one sample in a study of blood T cell repertoires in COVID-19. Clones were sequenced by immunoSEQ multiplex PCR, and TCRdb holds only the in-frame ones, with some missing. The sample has hundreds of thousands of clones, approximately 90% seen once. Material: peripheral blood. The source of these receptors is a middle-aged man with acute or convalescent COVID-19. The CDR3 runs from the conserved cysteine through the conserved F or W. A D gene is named only where the DNA matches it firmly. Clone size, where shown, is once, few, many, or a class for clones that have expanded.

cdr3_nt: TGCGCCAGCAGCTTGGAAAACAGGGAAAACGAGCAGTTCTTC
cdr3_aa: CASSLENRENEQFF
clone_size: NA
j_call: TRBJ2-1
cdr3_length: 14
v_call: TRBV5-1
d_call: NA

cdr3_nt: TGTGCCAGCAGCTGGGGAGATCGAACGGATGAGCAGTTCTTC
cdr3_aa: CASSWGDRTDEQFF
clone_size: once
j_call: TRBJ2-1
cdr3_length: 14
v_call: TRBV5-5
d_call: NA

cdr3_nt: TGTGCCAGCAGCTTGACCGGGACATCTAACACTGAAGCTTTCTTT
cdr3_aa: CASSLTGTSNTEAFF
clone_size: NA
j_call: TRBJ1-1
cdr3_length: 15
v_call: TRBV5-8
d_call: NA

cdr3_nt: TGTGCCAGCAGTAGGGGGGGGACCTACAATGAGCAGTTCTTC
cdr3_aa: CASSRGGTYNEQFF
clone_size: NA
j_call: TRBJ2-1
cdr3_length: 14
v_call: TRBV13
d_call: NA

cdr3_nt: TGTGCCAGCAGCTTGGGTCCTCTCGGTGACACTGAAGCTTTCTTT
cdr3_aa: CASSLGPLGDTEAFF
clone_size: NA
j_call: TRBJ1-1
cdr3_length: 15
v_call: TRBV5-4
d_call: NA

cdr3_nt: TGTGCCAGCAGCCCCGGGACAACCGCACAAGAGACCCAGTACTTC
cdr3_aa: CASSPGTTAQETQYF
clone_size: NA
j_call: TRBJ2-5
cdr3_length: 15
v_call: TRBV6-5
d_call: NA

cdr3_nt: TGTGCCAGCAGTTACGGATTAGCAGGCAATCAGCCCCAGCATTTT
cdr3_aa: CASSYGLAGNQPQHF
clone_size: NA
j_call: TRBJ1-5
cdr3_length: 15
v_call: TRBV6-6
d_call: NA

cdr3_nt: TGCGCCAGCAGCTACTTGCTAATGAACACTGAAGCTTTCTTT
cdr3_aa: CASSYLLMNTEAFF
clone_size: few
j_call: TRBJ1-1
cdr3_length: 14
v_call: TRBV5-1
d_call: NA

cdr3_nt: TGTGCCAGCAGTGAACAGGGTCCTCCCTATGGCTACACCTTC
cdr3_aa: CASSEQGPPYGYTF
clone_size: NA
j_call: TRBJ1-2
cdr3_length: 14
v_call: TRBV6-1
d_call: NA

cdr3_nt: TGTGCCAGCAGCTTGGCCCCGGGACAGTATAATTCACCCCTCCACTTT
cdr3_aa: CASSLAPGQYNSPLHF
clone_size: NA
j_call: TRBJ1-6
cdr3_length: 16
v_call: TRBV5-4
d_call: TRBD1

cdr3_nt: TGTGCCAGCAGCTCACGGACTGGCACCGCGAACACCGGGGAGCTGTTTTTT
cdr3_aa: CASSSRTGTANTGELFF
clone_size: NA
j_call: TRBJ2-2
cdr3_length: 17
v_call: TRBV7-8
d_call: NA